Presented here are 16 T cell receptor beta chains from one specimen sequenced in a study of blood T cell repertoires in COVID-19. TCRdb's copy holds only in-frame clones and misses some; the assay was immunoSEQ multiplex PCR. The profile shows about 140,000 clones, roughly 85% of them singletons. The sequenced sample consisted of peripheral blood. Source of these receptors: a man aged 50-59 years with acute or convalescent COVID-19.

The V and J genes are TRBV7-9 and TRBJ1-1; D perhaps matches TRBD1 (5 bases). CDR1 SEHNR and CDR2 FQNEAQ come from the germline V gene (reference sequence). The V end was cut by 2 bases, the J end by 0 bases, with 10 bases between. The CDR3 has 15 amino acids. CDR3 bases: TGTGCCAGCAGCTTATGGGGGGGAATGAACACTGAAGCTTTCTTT. Its translation is CASSLWGGMNTEAFF.

The chain employs TRBV7-3 and TRBJ2-1; TRBD1 agrees at 8 bases. V gave up 3 bases and J gave up 6 bases; unmatched junction bases: 10. Germline values: CDR1 SGHTA, CDR2 FQGTGA. The CDR3 is 16 residues long. CDR3 loop: CASSLVPDRGGNEQFF. The DNA of the CDR3 is TGTGCCAGCAGCTTGGTCCCTGACAGGGGTGGCAATGAGCAGTTCTTC.

CDR3 in DNA: TGTGCCAGCAGTTTAGCTGGGGGGAGGCAGCATTTT. It is translated as CASSLAGGRQHF. The chain uses TRBV28 and TRBJ1-5, with a tentative D call TRBD1 (5 bases). Trimming stripped 2 bases from V and 13 bases from J, with 12 bases between. This CDR3 has 12 amino acids. The germline V gene encodes CDR1 MDHEN and CDR2 SYDVKM.

The chain recombines TRBV7-3 with TRBJ2-3, with D uncertain. Germline V CDR1 and CDR2: SGHTA, FQGTGA. Between the trimmed V and J ends, which lost 2 bases and 0 bases, there was a span of 12 bases. This CDR3 is built from 16 residues. The CDR3: CASSLLAEPSTDTQYF. Written as DNA, the CDR3 is TGTGCCAGCAGCTTATTGGCTGAACCTAGCACAGATACGCAGTATTTT. The whole variable domain, remainder taken from reference TRBV7-3 and TRBJ2-3, is GAGVSQTPSNKVTEKGKYVELRCDPISGHTALYWYRQSLGQGPEFLIYFQGTGAADDSGLPNDRFFAVRPEGSVSTLKIQRTERGDSAVYLCASSLLAEPSTDTQYFGPGTRLTVL.

The V and J genes are TRBV18 and TRBJ2-1, with D possibly TRBD1 on 6 matching bases. The CDR3 has 19 amino acids. Looked up from germline, CDR1 is KGHSH and CDR2 is LQKENI. Trimming left V 3 bases short and J 4 bases short, with 25 bases between. CDR3: CASSPSVLSGLGAYNEQFF. CDR3 nucleotides: TGTGCCAGCTCACCGAGCGTTCTGAGCGGACTGGGGGCTTACAATGAGCAGTTCTTC.

The rearrangement uses TRBV5-1 and TRBJ1-1; TRBD1 matches at 8 bases. The CDR3 is 15 amino acids. From germline, CDR1 is SGHRS and CDR2 YFSETQ. J gave up 3 bases and V 4 bases, and 8 bases lay outside the gene matches. CDR3 residues: CASSTQGARDTEAFF. DNA of the CDR3: TGCGCCAGCAGCACCCAGGGGGCGCGGGACACTGAAGCTTTCTTT.

This clone was picked up many times. This sequence joins TRBV23-1 and TRBJ2-7; D is possibly TRBD1 (5 bases). TRBV23-1 is sorted into the ORF group, with uncertain function. V shed 3 bases and J shed 6 bases, with 9 bases lying between them. This CDR3 has 12 amino acids. The CDR3 DNA follows: TGCGCCAGCAGTCACACAGGTTGCGAGCAGTACTTC. It encodes CASSHTGCEQYF.

The V gene is TRBV28, the J gene TRBJ2-7, with D perhaps matching TRBD2 (6 bases). The length of the CDR3 is 15 residues. Germline V CDR1 and CDR2: MDHEN, SYDVKM. V shed 3 bases and J shed 1 base, with 13 bases lying between them. CDR3 protein: CASSFSPGESYEQYF. The CDR3 region has the DNA TGTGCCAGCAGTTTTTCCCCGGGGGAATCCTACGAGCAGTACTTC.

This chain links TRBV27 with TRBJ2-1; weak D call: TRBD1 (6 bases). V was cut by 5 bases and J by 7 bases, with 15 bases left in between. Germline-derived CDR1 and CDR2 are MNHEY and SMNVEV (reference sequence). The CDR3 has 14 residues. The CDR3 reads CASSPRIQGNEQFF. The DNA of the CDR3 is TGTGCCAGCAGTCCGAGGATTCAGGGGAATGAGCAGTTCTTC.

CDR3: CASQTGMREQYF. DNA of the CDR3: TGTGCCAGTCAGACAGGGATGAGGGAGCAGTACTTC. This chain joins TRBV6-5 and TRBJ2-7, with 7 bases identical to TRBD1. The J segment lost 7 bases and the V segment lost 9 bases, leaving 9 bases of the junction unmatched. This CDR3 is built from 12 residues. The germline V gene encodes CDR1 MNHEY and CDR2 SVGAGI.

This chain links TRBV11-3 with TRBJ2-5, with 8 bases aligning to TRBD2. Trimming removed 1 base from V and 4 bases from J; junction bases left unmatched: 11. The germline gives CDR1 SGHNT, CDR2 YENEEA. The CDR3 is 17 amino acids. The CDR3 DNA sequence: TGTGCCAGCAGCTTAGGTAGGAGCGGGGGCGGCGGAGAGACCCAGTACTTC. Residues: CASSLGRSGGGGETQYF.

This chain joins TRBV11-3 and TRBJ1-2; a weak D match, TRBD1 (5 bases). Looked up from germline, CDR1 is SGHNT and CDR2 is YENEEA. Trimming removed 11 bases from V and 5 bases from J, with 6 bases in between. This CDR3 spans 9 amino acids. The CDR3 DNA follows: TGTGCCGGGGGGTATGGCTACACCTTC. Protein: CAGGYGYTF.

The chain recombines TRBV19 with TRBJ2-2; tentatively, D is TRBD2 (5 bases). The germline gives CDR1 LNHDA, CDR2 SQIVND (reference sequence). The CDR3 runs 14 residues. Trimming removed 5 bases at V and 8 bases at J, with 15 bases between. The CDR3: CASSGQRDWGELFF. In DNA form, the CDR3 reads TGTGCCAGTAGTGGTCAGAGGGATTGGGGGGAGCTGTTTTTT. Full variable domain (remainder filled in from reference TRBV19 and TRBJ2-2): DGGITQSPKYLFRKEGQNVTLSCEQNLNHDAMYWYRQDPGQGLRLIYYSQIVNDFQKGDIAEGYSVSREKKESFPLTVTSAQKNPTAFYLCASSGQRDWGELFFGEGSRLTVL.

V gene TRBV4-1 combines with J gene TRBJ1-6; TRBD1 aligns across 7 bases. Trimming took 8 bases from V and 5 from J; bases not matched to a gene: 9. Germline CDR1 and CDR2: MGHRA and YSYEKL. The CDR3 totals 15 residues. The CDR3, as DNA: TGCGCCAGCCAAGAGTGGCAGGGGGATAATTCACCCCTCCACTTT. It translates to CASQEWQGDNSPLHF.

The chain recombines TRBV15 with TRBJ2-7; no definite D call. The V gene's germline CDR1 is LNHNV and CDR2 YYDKDF (reference sequence). Trimming stripped 0 bases from V and 1 base from J, with 7 bases between. The CDR3 is 14 residues long. DNA for the CDR3: TGTGCCACCAGCAGAGATGCTGAGTCCTACGAGCAGTACTTC. It encodes CATSRDAESYEQYF.

The V call is TRBV3-1 (or the pseudogene TRBV3-2), the J call TRBJ2-7, with D possibly TRBD1 on 6 matching bases. The ends were cut back, 6 bases at V and 2 bases at J, with 14 bases in the middle. The CDR3 runs to 14 residues. Per the germline V gene, CDR1 is LGHDT and CDR2 is YNNKEL (reference sequence). The CDR3 sequence: CASRMTGDTYEQYF. CDR3 nucleotide sequence: TGTGCCAGCAGGATGACAGGCGATACCTACGAGCAGTACTTC.